A selection of T cell receptor beta chains follows, all from one sample in a study of blood T cell repertoires in COVID-19. The protocol was immunoSEQ multiplex PCR, while the TCRdb copy is restricted to in-frame clones and leaves out a portion. The sample yields about 81,000 clones, roughly four fifths seen once. Sequenced input: peripheral blood. The receptors originated from a man in his fifties or sixties with acute or convalescent COVID-19. Both conserved end residues are trimmed from each CDR3. A D gene is named only where the DNA matches it firmly.

>TRBD1|TRBV6-5|TRBJ1-2
ASNYGTGDNYGYT
>NA|TRBV7-2|TRBJ1-2
ASSLEWQGNDYGYT
>TRBD1|TRBV2|TRBJ2-7
ASSVRTGVQY
>NA|TRBV5-1|TRBJ2-1
ASSDFSSNEQF
>NA|TRBV7-9|TRBJ1-3
ASSTGGDTIY
>NA|TRBV27|TRBJ2-6
ASAGVGVVSGANVLT
>NA|TRBV7-9|TRBJ2-2
ASSLSGAGELF
>TRBD1|TRBV10-3|TRBJ2-4
ATGGQGADIQY
>NA|TRBV6-6|TRBJ1-5
ASRAGQLNQPQH
>TRBD1|TRBV14|TRBJ2-7
ASSPNSYRGIYEQY
>TRBD1|TRBV6-6|TRBJ1-5
ASSAWDRENQPQH
>TRBD1|TRBV5-1|TRBJ1-5
ASSLGGQAEGNQPQH
>NA|TRBV28|TRBJ2-2
ASSPHITSGELF
>TRBD2|TRBV7-2|TRBJ2-5
ASSLGLALETQY
>NA|TRBV4-3|TRBJ2-2
ASSRGYPNTGELF
>TRBD1|TRBV9|TRBJ2-2
ASSVDGTGPGELF
>NA|TRBV29-1|TRBJ1-2
SVVGQVDGYT
>NA|TRBV7-2|TRBJ1-3
ASSTQGGNTIY
>NA|TRBV19|TRBJ1-1
ASSPRGDTEAF
>NA|TRBV4-2|TRBJ2-2
ASSRFLGKGELF
>NA|TRBV27|TRBJ1-2
ASSLSIIGLNSNYGYT
>NA|TRBV6-5|TRBJ1-3
ASSSSRGNTIY
>TRBD2|TRBV3-1/TRBV3-2|TRBJ2-2
ASSPLASGSDGELF
>TRBD1|TRBV7-2|TRBJ2-1
ASSRDSDNEQF
>NA|TRBV27|TRBJ1-1
ASSFRVNTEAF
>NA|TRBV6-6|TRBJ1-5
ASGPQWRPQH
>NA|TRBV5-6|TRBJ1-2
ASSFTVGENYGYT
>TRBD2|TRBV7-2|TRBJ2-5
ASIKGTSQETQY
>TRBD2|TRBV19|TRBJ2-7
ASMGRDYRGNEQY
>TRBD2|TRBV28|TRBJ2-7
ASSFAGAPYEQY
>TRBD1|TRBV19|TRBJ2-5
ASSTRQGDQETQY
>TRBD2|TRBV20-1|TRBJ2-3
SAISGGTQY
>NA|TRBV7-9|TRBJ1-2
ASSPENYGYT
>NA|TRBV2|TRBJ2-1
ASSGQAYNEQF
>TRBD1|TRBV5-4|TRBJ2-5
ASSLQGAEETQY
>TRBD1|TRBV10-3|TRBJ1-5
AISADRPQPQH